The T cell receptor beta chain described here comes from a study of T cells after yellow fever vaccination. About this clonotype: Its antigen is as yet unknown.

Trimming at V came to 1 base and at J to 6 bases, leaving 4 bases not matched to a gene. The CDR3 runs 14 residues. Germline V gene lookup returns CDR1 SGHDT and CDR2 YYEEEE. From the 5' RACE reads, TCRdb called clonotypes with MiXCR, one entry per CDR3 protein. The sample consists of about 510,000 distinct CDR3 sequences, around a fifth of them appearing once. Whole-study results and caveats: Across the CD4 and CD8 compartments, a small share of clonotypes was present in both.

This chain joins TRBV5-6 and TRBJ1-2; 9 nucleotides line up with TRBD1. This TCR came from a man aged 18 to 29 who received the YFV17D yellow fever vaccine. The sample consisted of PBMCs, taken 20 to 25 days after the first yellow fever vaccination. CDR3 DNA sequence: TGTGCCAGCAGCTTGACAGGGGGCGGGAATGGCTACACCTTC. Protein sequence: CASSLTGGGNGYTF.